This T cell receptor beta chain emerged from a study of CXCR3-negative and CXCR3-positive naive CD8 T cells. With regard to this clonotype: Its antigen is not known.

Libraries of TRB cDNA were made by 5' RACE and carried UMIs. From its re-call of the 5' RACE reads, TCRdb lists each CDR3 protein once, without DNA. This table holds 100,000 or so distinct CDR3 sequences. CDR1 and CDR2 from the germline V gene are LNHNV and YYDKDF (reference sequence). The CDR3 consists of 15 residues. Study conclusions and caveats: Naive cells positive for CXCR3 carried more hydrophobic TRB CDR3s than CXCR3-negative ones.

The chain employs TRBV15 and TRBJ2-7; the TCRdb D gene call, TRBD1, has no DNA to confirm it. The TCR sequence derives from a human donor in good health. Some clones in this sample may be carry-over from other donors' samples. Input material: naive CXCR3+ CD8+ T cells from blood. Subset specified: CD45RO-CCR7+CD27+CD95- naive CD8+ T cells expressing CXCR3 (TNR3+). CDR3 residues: CATSAQGGAAYEQYF. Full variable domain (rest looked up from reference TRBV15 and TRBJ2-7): DAMVIQNPRYQVTQFGKPVTLSCSQTLNHNVMYWYQQKSSQAPKLLFHYYDKDFNNEADTPDNFQSRRPNTSFCFLDIRSPGLGDTAMYLCATSAQGGAAYEQYFGPGTRLTVT.